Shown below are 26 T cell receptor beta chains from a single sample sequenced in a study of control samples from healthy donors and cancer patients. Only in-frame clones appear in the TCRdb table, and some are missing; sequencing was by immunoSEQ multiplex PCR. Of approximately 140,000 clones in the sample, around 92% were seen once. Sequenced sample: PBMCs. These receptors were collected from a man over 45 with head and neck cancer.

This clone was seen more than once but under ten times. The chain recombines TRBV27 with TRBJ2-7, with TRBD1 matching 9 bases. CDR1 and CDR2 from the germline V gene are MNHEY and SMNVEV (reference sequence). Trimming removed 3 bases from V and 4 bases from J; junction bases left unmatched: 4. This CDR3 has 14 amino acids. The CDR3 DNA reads TGTGCCAGCAGTTTGTGGACAGGGGATTACGAGCAGTACTTC. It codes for CASSLWTGDYEQYF.

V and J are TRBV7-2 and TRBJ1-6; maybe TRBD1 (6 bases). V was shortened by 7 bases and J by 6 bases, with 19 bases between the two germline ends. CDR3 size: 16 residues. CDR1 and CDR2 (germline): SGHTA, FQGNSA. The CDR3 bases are TGTGCCAGCACCCTACAGACCGACAGGATTAATTCACCCCTCCACTTT. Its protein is CASTLQTDRINSPLHF.

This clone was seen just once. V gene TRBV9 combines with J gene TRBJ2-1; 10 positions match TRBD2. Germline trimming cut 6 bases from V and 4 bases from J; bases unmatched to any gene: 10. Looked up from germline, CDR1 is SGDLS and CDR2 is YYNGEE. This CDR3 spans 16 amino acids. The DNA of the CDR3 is TGTGCCAGCACCTTTCTTAGCGGGGGGCCTTACAATGAGCAGTTCTTC. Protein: CASTFLSGGPYNEQFF.

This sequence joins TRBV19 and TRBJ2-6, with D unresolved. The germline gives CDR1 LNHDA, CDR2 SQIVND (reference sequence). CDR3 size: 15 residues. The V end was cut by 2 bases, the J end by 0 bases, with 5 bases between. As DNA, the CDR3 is TGTGCCAGTAGTATACCTAACTCTGGGGCCAACGTCCTGACTTTC. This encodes CASSIPNSGANVLTF.

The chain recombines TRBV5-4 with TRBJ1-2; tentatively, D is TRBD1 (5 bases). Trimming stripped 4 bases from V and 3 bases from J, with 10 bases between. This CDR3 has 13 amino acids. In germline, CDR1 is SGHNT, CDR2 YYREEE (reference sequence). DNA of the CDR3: TGTGCCAGCAGCCGGGGGACCGACTATGGCTACACCTTC. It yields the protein CASSRGTDYGYTF.

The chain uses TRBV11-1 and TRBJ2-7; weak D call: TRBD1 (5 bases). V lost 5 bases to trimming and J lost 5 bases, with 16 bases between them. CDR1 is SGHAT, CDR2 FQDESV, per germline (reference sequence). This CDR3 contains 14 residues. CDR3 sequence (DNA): TGTGCCAGCAGCGGAGAGGCAGGGCTCCACGAGCAGTACTTC. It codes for CASSGEAGLHEQYF. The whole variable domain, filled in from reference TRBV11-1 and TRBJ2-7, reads EAEVAQSPRYKITEKSQAVAFWCDPISGHATLYWYRQILGQGPELLVQFQDESVVDDSQLPKDRFSAERLKGVDSTLKIQPAELGDSAMYLCASSGEAGLHEQYFGPGTRLTVT.

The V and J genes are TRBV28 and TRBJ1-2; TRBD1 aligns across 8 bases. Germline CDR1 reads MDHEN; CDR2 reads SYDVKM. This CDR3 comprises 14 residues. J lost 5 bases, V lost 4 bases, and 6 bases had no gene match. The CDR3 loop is CASSSSDRGYGYTF. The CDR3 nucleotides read TGTGCCAGCAGTTCTTCAGACAGGGGTTATGGCTACACCTTC.

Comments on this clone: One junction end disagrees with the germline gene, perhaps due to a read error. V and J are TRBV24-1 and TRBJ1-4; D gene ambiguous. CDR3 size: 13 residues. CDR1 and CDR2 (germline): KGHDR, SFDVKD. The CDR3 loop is CASSRSGYEKLFF. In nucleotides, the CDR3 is TGTGCCAGCAGTCGTTCGGGGTATGAAAAACTGTTTTTT.

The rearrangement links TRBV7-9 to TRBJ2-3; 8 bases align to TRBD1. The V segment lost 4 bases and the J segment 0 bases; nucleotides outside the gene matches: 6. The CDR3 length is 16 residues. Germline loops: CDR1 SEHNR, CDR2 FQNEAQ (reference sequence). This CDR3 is CASSSYTGGSTDTQYF. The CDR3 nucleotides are TGTGCCAGCAGCTCGTACACAGGGGGGAGCACAGATACGCAGTATTTT.

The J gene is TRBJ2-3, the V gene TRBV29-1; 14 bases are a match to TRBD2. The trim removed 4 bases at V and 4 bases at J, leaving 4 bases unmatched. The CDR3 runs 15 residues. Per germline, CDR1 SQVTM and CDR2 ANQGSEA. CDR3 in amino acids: CSVGLGLAGADTQYF. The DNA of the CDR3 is TGCAGCGTTGGGCTGGGACTAGCGGGAGCAGATACGCAGTATTTT.

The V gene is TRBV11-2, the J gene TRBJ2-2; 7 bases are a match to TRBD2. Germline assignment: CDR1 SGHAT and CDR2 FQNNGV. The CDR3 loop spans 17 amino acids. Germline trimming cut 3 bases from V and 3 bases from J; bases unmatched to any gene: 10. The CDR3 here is CASSFTLAGVHTGELFF. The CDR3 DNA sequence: TGTGCCAGCAGCTTTACTCTCGCGGGAGTACACACCGGGGAGCTGTTTTTT.

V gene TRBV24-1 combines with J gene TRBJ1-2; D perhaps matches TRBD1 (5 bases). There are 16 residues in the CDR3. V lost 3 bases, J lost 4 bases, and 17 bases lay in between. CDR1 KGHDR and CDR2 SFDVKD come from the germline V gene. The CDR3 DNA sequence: TGTGCCACCAGTGATCCCCCATCGACAGTCGGCTATGGCTACACCTTC. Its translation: CATSDPPSTVGYGYTF.

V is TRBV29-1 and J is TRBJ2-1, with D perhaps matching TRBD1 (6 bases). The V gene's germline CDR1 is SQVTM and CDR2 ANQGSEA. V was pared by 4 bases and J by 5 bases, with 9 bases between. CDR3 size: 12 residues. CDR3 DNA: TGCAGCGTTGGGGACAATAACAATGAGCAGTTCTTC. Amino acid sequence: CSVGDNNNEQFF.

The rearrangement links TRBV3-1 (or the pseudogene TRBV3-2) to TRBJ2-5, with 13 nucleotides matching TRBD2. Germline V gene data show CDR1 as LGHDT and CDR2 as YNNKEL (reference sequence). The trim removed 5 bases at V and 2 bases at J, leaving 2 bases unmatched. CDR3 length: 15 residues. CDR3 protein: CASSSGLAGQETQYF. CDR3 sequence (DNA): TGTGCCAGCAGCTCGGGACTAGCGGGACAAGAGACCCAGTACTTC.

The CDR3 nucleotides are TGTGCCAGCAGCTCTTCACGGGAGGGGCGTTCGAACACTGAAGCTTTCTTT. Its protein product is CASSSSREGRSNTEAFF. The rearrangement joins TRBV9 to TRBJ1-1, with D tentatively TRBD1 (5 bases). V was cut by 4 bases and J by 1 base, with 20 bases left in between. CDR3 length: 17 amino acids. Germline assignment: CDR1 SGDLS and CDR2 YYNGEE.

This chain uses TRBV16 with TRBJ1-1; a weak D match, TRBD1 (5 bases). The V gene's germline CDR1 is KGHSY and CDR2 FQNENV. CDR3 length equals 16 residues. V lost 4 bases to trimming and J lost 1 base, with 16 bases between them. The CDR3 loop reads CASSPPWAGQNTEAFF. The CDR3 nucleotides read TGTGCCAGCAGCCCCCCCTGGGCCGGACAGAACACTGAAGCTTTCTTT.

CDR3 in DNA: TGCGCCAGCAGCCGAGGACAGCAGAACACTGAAGCTTTCTTT. This translates into CASSRGQQNTEAFF. The chain employs TRBV4-1 and TRBJ1-1; D is possibly TRBD1 (6 bases). Between the trimmed V and J ends, which lost 4 bases and 1 base, there was a span of 10 bases. The CDR3 runs to 14 residues. Germline V gives CDR1 MGHRA, CDR2 YSYEKL.

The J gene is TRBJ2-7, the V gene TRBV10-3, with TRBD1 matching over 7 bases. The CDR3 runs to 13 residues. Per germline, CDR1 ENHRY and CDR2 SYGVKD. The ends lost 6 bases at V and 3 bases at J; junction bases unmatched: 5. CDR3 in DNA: TGTGCCATCAGCACAGACAGGGACTACGAGCAGTACTTC. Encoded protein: CAISTDRDYEQYF.

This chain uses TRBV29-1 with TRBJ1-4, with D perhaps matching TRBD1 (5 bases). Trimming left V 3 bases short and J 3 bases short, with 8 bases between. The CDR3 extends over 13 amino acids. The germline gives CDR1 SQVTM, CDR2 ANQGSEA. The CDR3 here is CSVEAGPNEKLFF. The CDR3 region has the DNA TGCAGCGTTGAGGCAGGGCCTAATGAAAAACTGTTTTTT.

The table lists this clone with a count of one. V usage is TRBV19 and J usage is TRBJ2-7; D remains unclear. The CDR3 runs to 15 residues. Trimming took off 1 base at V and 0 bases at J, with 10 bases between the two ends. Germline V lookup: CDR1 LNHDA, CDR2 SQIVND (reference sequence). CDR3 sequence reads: CASSIGSRNSYEQYF. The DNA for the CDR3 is TGTGCCAGTAGTATAGGGAGCCGAAACTCCTACGAGCAGTACTTC.

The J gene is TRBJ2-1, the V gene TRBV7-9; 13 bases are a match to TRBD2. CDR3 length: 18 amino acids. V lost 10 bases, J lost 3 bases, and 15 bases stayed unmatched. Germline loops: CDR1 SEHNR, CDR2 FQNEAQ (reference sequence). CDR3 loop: CATLRLAGGLKYYNEQFF. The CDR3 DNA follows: TGTGCCACCCTCCGACTAGCGGGGGGACTTAAGTACTACAATGAGCAGTTCTTC.

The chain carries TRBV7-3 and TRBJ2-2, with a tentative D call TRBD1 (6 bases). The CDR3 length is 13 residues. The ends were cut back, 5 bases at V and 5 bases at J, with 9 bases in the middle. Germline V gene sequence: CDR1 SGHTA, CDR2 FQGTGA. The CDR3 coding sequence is TGTGCCAGCAGCGCCACAGGGACCGGGGAGCTGTTTTTT. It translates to CASSATGTGELFF.

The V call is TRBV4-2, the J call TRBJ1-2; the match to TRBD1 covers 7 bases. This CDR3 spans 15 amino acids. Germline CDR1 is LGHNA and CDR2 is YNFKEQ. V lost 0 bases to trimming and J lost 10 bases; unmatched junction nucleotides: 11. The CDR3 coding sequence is TGTGCCAGCAGCCAAGATGAGGGGGCGCGGTTTGACTACACCTTC. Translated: CASSQDEGARFDYTF.

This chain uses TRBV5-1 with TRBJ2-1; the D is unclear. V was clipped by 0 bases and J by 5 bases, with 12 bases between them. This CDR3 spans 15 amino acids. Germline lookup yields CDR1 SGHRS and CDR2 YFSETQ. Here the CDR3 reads CASSLAAIANNEQFF. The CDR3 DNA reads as TGCGCCAGCAGCTTGGCGGCGATCGCGAACAATGAGCAGTTCTTC. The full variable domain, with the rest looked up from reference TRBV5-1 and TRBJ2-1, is KAGVTQTPRYLIKTRGQQVTLSCSPISGHRSVSWYQQTPGQGLQFLFEYFSETQRNKGNFPGRFSGRQFSNSRSEMNVSTLELGDSALYLCASSLAAIANNEQFFGPGTRLTVL.

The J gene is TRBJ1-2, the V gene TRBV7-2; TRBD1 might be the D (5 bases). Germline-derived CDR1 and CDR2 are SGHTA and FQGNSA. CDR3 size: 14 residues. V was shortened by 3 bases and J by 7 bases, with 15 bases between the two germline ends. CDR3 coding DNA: TGTGCCAGCAGCTTTGATAGGAGGGGTGGTGGCTACACCTTC. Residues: CASSFDRRGGGYTF.

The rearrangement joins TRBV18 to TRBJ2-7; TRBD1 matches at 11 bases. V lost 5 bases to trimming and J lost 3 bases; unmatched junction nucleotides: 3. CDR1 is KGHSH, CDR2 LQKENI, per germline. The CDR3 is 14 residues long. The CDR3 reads CASSTGQGGYEQYF. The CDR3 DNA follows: TGTGCCAGCTCAACGGGACAGGGGGGCTACGAGCAGTACTTC.